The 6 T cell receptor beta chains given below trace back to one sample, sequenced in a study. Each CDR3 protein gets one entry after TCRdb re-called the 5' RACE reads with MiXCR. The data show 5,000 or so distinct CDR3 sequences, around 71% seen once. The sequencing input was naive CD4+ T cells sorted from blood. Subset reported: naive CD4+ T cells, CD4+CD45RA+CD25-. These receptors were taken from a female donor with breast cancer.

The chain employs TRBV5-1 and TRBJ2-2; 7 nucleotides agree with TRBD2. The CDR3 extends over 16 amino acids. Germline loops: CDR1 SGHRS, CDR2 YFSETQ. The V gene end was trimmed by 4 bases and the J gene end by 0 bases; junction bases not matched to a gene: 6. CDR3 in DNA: TGCGCCAGCAGCCCGGGACTACGACCGAACACCGGGGAGCTGTTTTTT. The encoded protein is CASSPGLRPNTGELFF. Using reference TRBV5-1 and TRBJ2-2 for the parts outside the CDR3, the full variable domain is KAGVTQTPRYLIKTRGQQVTLSCSPISGHRSVSWYQQTPGQGLQFLFEYFSETQRNKGNFPGRFSGRQFSNSRSEMNVSTLELGDSALYLCASSPGLRPNTGELFFGEGSRLTVL.

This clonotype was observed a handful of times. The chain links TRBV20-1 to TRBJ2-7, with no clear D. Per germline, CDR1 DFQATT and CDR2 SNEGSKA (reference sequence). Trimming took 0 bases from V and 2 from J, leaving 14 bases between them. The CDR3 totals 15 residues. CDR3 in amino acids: CSARDPATGPYEQYF. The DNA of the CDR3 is TGCAGTGCTAGAGATCCAGCCACCGGACCCTACGAGCAGTACTTC.

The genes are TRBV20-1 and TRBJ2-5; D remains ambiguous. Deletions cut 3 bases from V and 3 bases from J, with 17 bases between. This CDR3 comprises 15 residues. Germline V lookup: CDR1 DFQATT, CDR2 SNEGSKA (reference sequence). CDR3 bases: TGCAGTGCTAGGTCCCCGGATCTTCGCAAAGAGACCCAGTACTTC. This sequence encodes CSARSPDLRKETQYF.

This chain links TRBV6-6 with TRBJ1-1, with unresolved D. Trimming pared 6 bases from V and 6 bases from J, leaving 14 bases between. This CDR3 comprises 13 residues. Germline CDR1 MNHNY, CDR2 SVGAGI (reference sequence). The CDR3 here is CASRRGFGAEAFF. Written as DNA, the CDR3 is TGTGCCAGCAGGCGCGGTTTCGGGGCTGAAGCTTTCTTT.

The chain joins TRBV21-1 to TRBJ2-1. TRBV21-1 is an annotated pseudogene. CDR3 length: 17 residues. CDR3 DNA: TGTGCCAGCAGCAAAGGGGCACGACTGGAGACCTACAATGAGCAGTTCTTC. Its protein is CASSKGARLETYNEQFF.

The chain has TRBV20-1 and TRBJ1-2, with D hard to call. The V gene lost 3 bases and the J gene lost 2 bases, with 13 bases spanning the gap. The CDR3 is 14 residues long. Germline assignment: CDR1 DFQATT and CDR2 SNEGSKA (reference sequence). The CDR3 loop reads CSARDARMNYGYTF. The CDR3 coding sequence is TGCAGTGCTAGGGATGCCAGGATGAACTATGGCTACACCTTC.